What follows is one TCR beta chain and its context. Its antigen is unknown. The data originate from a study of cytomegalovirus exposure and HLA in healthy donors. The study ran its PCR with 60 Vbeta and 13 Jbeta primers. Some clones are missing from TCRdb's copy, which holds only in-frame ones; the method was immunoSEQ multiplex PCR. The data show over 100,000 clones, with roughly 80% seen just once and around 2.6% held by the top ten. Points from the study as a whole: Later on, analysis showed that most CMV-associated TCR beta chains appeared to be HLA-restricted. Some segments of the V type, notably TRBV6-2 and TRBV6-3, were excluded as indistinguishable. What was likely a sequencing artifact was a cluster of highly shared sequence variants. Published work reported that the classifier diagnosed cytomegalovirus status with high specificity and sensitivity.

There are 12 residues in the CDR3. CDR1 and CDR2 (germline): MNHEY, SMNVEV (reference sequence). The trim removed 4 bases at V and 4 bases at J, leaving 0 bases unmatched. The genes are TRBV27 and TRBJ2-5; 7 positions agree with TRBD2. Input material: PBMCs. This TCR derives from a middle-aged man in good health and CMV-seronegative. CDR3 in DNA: TGTGCCAGCAGTTGGGGGGGAGAGACCCAGTACTTC. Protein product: CASSWGGETQYF.